This passage covers 23 T cell receptor beta chains from one sample sequenced in a study of T cell repertoires in cytomegalovirus infection. Each CDR3 protein is one row after TCRdb ran MiXCR on the reads. This sample has tens of thousands of distinct CDR3 sequences, with 20% to 30% found just once. For these receptors, no antigen is known. The input for sequencing was CD8+ T cells from cultured PBMCs, taken from culture after CMV antigen stimulation. The source is a human donor in good health (CMV status not recorded). Some clones in this sample may be carry-over from other donors' samples.

The table lists this clonotype with a few counts. The chain joins TRBV9 to TRBJ2-2; D is perhaps TRBD2 (5 bases). V shed 4 bases and J shed 6 bases, with 13 bases lying between them. CDR1 SGDLS and CDR2 YYNGEE come from the germline V gene. CDR3 length: 14 amino acids. CDR3 bases: TGTGCCAGCAGCTTTGGAGGTTCTCCCGGGGAGCTGTTTTTT. This translates into CASSFGGSPGELFF.

In this sample, this clonotype turned up a few times. The chain uses TRBV14 and TRBJ2-1; 8 bases are shared with TRBD1. Trimming cost V 2 bases and J 3 bases; bases outside gene matches: 3. Germline V lookup: CDR1 SGHDN, CDR2 FVKESK. The CDR3 totals 15 residues. The CDR3 protein is CASSQPGQVYNEQFF. Written as DNA, the CDR3 is TGTGCCAGCAGCCAACCGGGACAGGTCTACAATGAGCAGTTCTTC.

The chain combines TRBV27 with TRBJ2-7; D might be TRBD2 (5 bases). The CDR3 length is 14 residues. V gave up 0 bases and J gave up 1 base, with 7 bases separating them. Germline assignment: CDR1 MNHEY and CDR2 SMNVEV (reference sequence). CDR3 in amino acids: CASSLSGESYEQYF. The CDR3 DNA follows: TGTGCCAGCAGTTTATCCGGGGAGTCCTACGAGCAGTACTTC.

This clonotype was detected a few times. V and J are TRBV19 and TRBJ2-1; 7 positions agree with TRBD2. The germline CDR1 and CDR2 sequences are LNHDA and SQIVND (reference sequence). CDR3 size: 15 residues. J gave up 4 bases and V 3 bases, and 6 bases lay outside the gene matches. The CDR3 DNA reads TGTGCCAGTAGTATCGGGACTAATAAATACAATGAGCAGTTCTTC. It encodes CASSIGTNKYNEQFF.

The chain couples TRBV11-2 to TRBJ2-1, with 12 bases matching TRBD2. Germline V CDR1 and CDR2: SGHAT, FQNNGV. The trim removed 2 bases at V and 8 bases at J, leaving 7 bases unmatched. This CDR3 has 16 residues. The CDR3 coding sequence is TGTGCCAGCAGCTTACAGCCGACTAGCGGGAGCTATGAGCAGTTCTTC. Encoded protein: CASSLQPTSGSYEQFF.

The table lists this clonotype with a few counts. The genes are TRBV12-3 or TRBV12-4 and TRBJ2-7; D assignment may be TRBD1 or TRBD2 (5 bases each). The germline V and J ends were trimmed by 4 bases and 5 bases, with 15 bases remaining between them. The CDR3 length is 14 residues. Here the CDR3 DNA reads TGTGCCAGCAGTTCCGGGACGTTGAGGGACGAGCAGTACTTC. Translation: CASSSGTLRDEQYF.

V and J are TRBV11-2 and TRBJ2-2; possibly TRBD1 for D (6 bases). Germline lookup yields CDR1 SGHAT and CDR2 FQNNGV. The germline V and J ends were trimmed by 7 bases and 3 bases, with 12 bases remaining between them. The CDR3 length is 14 residues. The CDR3 DNA is TGTGCCAGCACTACACAGGGCGACACCGGGGAGCTGTTTTTT. This encodes CASTTQGDTGELFF.

The CDR3 loop reads CASSPSNAGNDEAFF. Here the CDR3 DNA reads TGTGCCAGCAGCCCCTCGAATGCAGGTAACGATGAAGCTTTCTTT. The genes are TRBV9 and TRBJ1-1; D unclear. V shed 4 bases and J shed 7 bases, with 20 bases lying between them. From germline, CDR1 is SGDLS and CDR2 YYNGEE. This CDR3 contains 15 residues.

The J gene is TRBJ2-7, the V gene TRBV5-1; 7 bases fit TRBD1. This CDR3 is built from 13 residues. V lost 3 bases to trimming and J lost 7 bases; unmatched junction nucleotides: 7. CDR1 SGHRS and CDR2 YFSETQ come from the germline V gene. CDR3 nucleotides: TGCGCCAGCAGCTGGGGACAGACCCGGGAGCAGTACTTC. This gives the protein CASSWGQTREQYF.

This clonotype was seen ten or more times. J is TRBJ2-1 and V is TRBV12-3 or TRBV12-4, with 12 bases that match TRBD2. The CDR3 has 15 residues. With V trimmed by 4 bases and J by 6 bases, 4 bases remained unmatched. CDR3 protein: CASSWGLAGGNEQFF. The CDR3 nucleotides are TGTGCCAGCAGTTGGGGACTAGCGGGCGGCAATGAGCAGTTCTTC.

This clonotype was counted at least ten times. V is TRBV5-4 and J is TRBJ2-1; 11 nucleotides agree with TRBD2. The germline CDR1 and CDR2 sequences are SGHNT and YYREEE (reference sequence). The V segment lost 5 bases and the J segment 9 bases; nucleotides outside the gene matches: 10. CDR3 length equals 15 residues. CDR3: CASSFGTSGLGEQFF. DNA of the CDR3: TGTGCCAGCAGTTTCGGGACTAGCGGCCTGGGTGAGCAGTTCTTC. The full variable domain, completed using reference TRBV5-4 and TRBJ2-1, is ETGVTQSPTHLIKTRGQQVTLRCSSQSGHNTVSWYQQALGQGPQFIFQYYREEENGRGNFPPRFSGLQFPNYSSELNVNALELDDSALYLCASSFGTSGLGEQFFGPGTRLTVL.

This chain joins TRBV24-1 and TRBJ2-1; no definite D call. The V gene's germline CDR1 is KGHDR and CDR2 SFDVKD. The CDR3 covers 14 residues. Trimming pared 4 bases from V and 5 bases from J, leaving 11 bases between. CDR3 protein: CATSDDLENNEQFF. As DNA, the CDR3 is TGTGCCACCAGTGACGACCTTGAAAACAATGAGCAGTTCTTC.

This clonotype turned up a few times. The chain joins TRBV27 to TRBJ1-1, with TRBD1 matching 7 bases. Trimming cost V 7 bases and J 3 bases; bases outside gene matches: 8. The CDR3 consists of 14 residues. CDR1 and CDR2 from the germline V gene are MNHEY and SMNVEV (reference sequence). Written as DNA, the CDR3 is TGTGCCAGCATTCCTCAGGGGGGCCACACTGAAGCTTTCTTT. Its translation is CASIPQGGHTEAFF.

The V gene is TRBV20-1, the J gene TRBJ1-1; TRBD1 is a possible D gene (5 bases). This CDR3 is 16 amino acids long. The V end lost 2 bases, the J end lost 4 bases, and 20 bases lay between the germline ends. The germline V gene has CDR1 DFQATT and CDR2 SNEGSKA (reference sequence). CDR3 protein: CSARKPGRGTGTEAFF. CDR3 in DNA: TGCAGTGCTAGAAAACCGGGGCGGGGGACGGGCACTGAAGCTTTCTTT.

The chain couples TRBV20-1 to TRBJ1-1; D not resolved. Trimming stripped 5 bases from V and 1 base from J, with 14 bases between. The CDR3 is 14 residues long. From germline, CDR1 is DFQATT and CDR2 SNEGSKA (reference sequence). The CDR3 sequence is CSAPGNLRNTEAFF. CDR3 nucleotides: TGCAGTGCTCCAGGTAACCTGAGGAACACTGAAGCTTTCTTT.

This clonotype was observed at least ten times. The chain uses TRBV7-2 and TRBJ2-5; 7 nucleotides match TRBD2. The CDR3 consists of 15 residues. The V gene's germline CDR1 is SGHTA and CDR2 FQGNSA. V dropped 0 bases and J dropped 4; count of bases not matched to a gene: 5. The CDR3 loop reads CASSLAAGEVETQYF. The CDR3 coding sequence is TGTGCCAGCAGCTTAGCTGCGGGAGAAGTAGAGACCCAGTACTTC. The whole variable domain, remainder taken from reference TRBV7-2 and TRBJ2-5, is GAGVSQSPSNKVTEKGKDVELRCDPISGHTALYWYRQSLGQGLEFLIYFQGNSAPDKSGLPSDRFSAERTGGSVSTLTIQRTQQEDSAVYLCASSLAAGEVETQYFGPGTRLLVL.

The sample holds a few counts of this clonotype. The gene calls are TRBV10-2 and TRBJ2-2; 9 bases line up with TRBD2. The CDR3 is 14 amino acids. The germline CDR1 and CDR2 sequences are WSHSY and SAAADI. The J segment lost 5 bases and the V segment lost 3 bases, leaving 1 base of the junction unmatched. The CDR3 region is CASSETSGTGELFF. The CDR3 DNA reads as TGCGCCAGCAGTGAAACTAGCGGGACCGGGGAGCTGTTTTTT.

This clonotype was detected many times. This chain uses TRBV6-1 with TRBJ2-3; 8 bases align to TRBD2. CDR1 and CDR2 from the germline V gene are MNHNS and SASEGT. V lost 9 bases and J lost 5; bases outside the gene matches: 10. The CDR3 runs to 14 residues. The DNA for the CDR3 is TGTGCCAGTAACCCGAGCGGGGGTTTAGATACGCAGTATTTT. Encoded protein: CASNPSGGLDTQYF.

This clonotype was detected many times. The chain carries TRBV12-3 or TRBV12-4 and TRBJ2-7, with D unresolved. This CDR3 is 12 amino acids long. The V end was cut by 6 bases, the J end by 6 bases, with 12 bases between. In DNA form, the CDR3 reads TGTGCCAGCAGCCCCACAGTTACCGAGCAGTACTTC. Protein product: CASSPTVTEQYF.

J is TRBJ1-4 and V is TRBV5-5; D remains unclear. The V gene lost 4 bases and the J gene lost 0 bases, with 7 bases spanning the gap. Germline assignment: CDR1 SGHKS and CDR2 YYEKEE (reference sequence). CDR3 length equals 14 residues. The CDR3 sequence is CASSNSATNEKLFF. The CDR3 nucleotides read TGTGCCAGCAGCAACAGTGCAACTAATGAAAAACTGTTTTTT. The complete variable domain, with remaining parts taken from reference TRBV5-5 and TRBJ1-4, reads DAGVTQSPTHLIKTRGQQVTLRCSPISGHKSVSWYQQVLGQGPQFIFQYYEKEERGRGNFPDRFSARQFPNYSSELNVNALLLGDSALYLCASSNSATNEKLFFGSGTQLSVL.

This clonotype was counted ten times or more. The J gene is TRBJ2-6, the V gene TRBV7-2; D is unresolved. This CDR3 is built from 16 residues. Germline CDR1 reads SGHTA; CDR2 reads FQGNSA. Trimming took off 4 bases at V and 0 bases at J, with 10 bases between the two ends. CDR3 residues: CASSSFQPSGANVLTF. The CDR3 DNA sequence: TGTGCCAGCAGCTCGTTTCAGCCCTCTGGGGCCAACGTCCTGACTTTC. Full variable domain (outside the CDR3, taken from reference TRBV7-2 and TRBJ2-6): GAGVSQSPSNKVTEKGKDVELRCDPISGHTALYWYRQSLGQGLEFLIYFQGNSAPDKSGLPSDRFSAERTGGSVSTLTIQRTQQEDSAVYLCASSSFQPSGANVLTFGAGSRLTVL.

This clonotype was observed a few times. The V call is TRBV29-1, the J call TRBJ2-1; 7 bases fit TRBD2. V was pared by 7 bases and J by 3 bases, with 9 bases of the junction left unmatched. The CDR3 extends over 14 amino acids. Per germline, CDR1 SQVTM and CDR2 ANQGSEA. The CDR3 protein is CSAPVAGDYNEQFF. CDR3 sequence (DNA): TGCAGCGCCCCCGTCGCGGGGGACTACAATGAGCAGTTCTTC.

The chain recombines TRBV29-1 with TRBJ2-5, with D perhaps matching TRBD2 (6 bases). From germline, CDR1 is SQVTM and CDR2 ANQGSEA. V lost 0 bases and J lost 5, with 10 bases in between. The CDR3 runs to 13 residues. The DNA for the CDR3 is TGCAGCGTTGAAGATCAAGGGAGGGAGACCCAGTACTTC. Its protein is CSVEDQGRETQYF.